This is a list of T cell receptor beta chains from one sample in a study of OX40 agonist ivuxolimab in advanced cancers. TCRdb's table, derived via immunoSEQ multiplex PCR, lists solely in-frame clones and lacks some. The table has tens of thousands of clones, around 90% seen once; the top ten hold over 9.5%. This specimen consisted of CD4+ or CD8+ T cells sorted from blood, obtained in a trial of the OX40 agonist ivuxolimab. The receptor source for this set is an adult with an advanced solid tumor such as melanoma, head and neck, liver or kidney cancer. The CDR3 runs from the conserved cysteine through the conserved F or W. A D gene is named only where the DNA matches it firmly. A clone size is listed for some rows: how often the clone was seen (once, few, many), or a class if it is expanded.

- | TRBJ2-1 | - | TRBV9 | CASSVGPTYNEQFF | TGTGCCAGCAGCGTCGGCCCCACCTACAATGAGCAGTTCTTC
once | TRBJ1-5 | TRBD1 | TRBV28 | CASSRTGLRSNQPQHF | TGTGCCAGCAGTCGGACAGGGCTTAGGAGCAATCAGCCCCAGCATTTT
- | TRBJ1-2 | - | TRBV6-1 | CASSDPVRRGSHGYTF | TGTGCCAGCAGTGACCCGGTCCGTCGGGGGAGTCATGGCTACACCTTC
- | TRBJ2-3 | TRBD1 | TRBV18 | CASSPDRGTDTQYF | TGTGCCAGCTCACCGGACAGGGGAACAGATACGCAGTATTTT
once | TRBJ2-3 | - | TRBV11-3 | CASSYLDTDTQYF | TGTGCCAGCAGCTACCTAGATACGGATACGCAGTATTTT
once | TRBJ2-5 | - | TRBV7-2 | CASSLFGRQETQYF | TGTGCCAGCAGCTTATTTGGGCGGCAAGAGACCCAGTACTTC
- | TRBJ1-5 | - | TRBV7-9 | CASSLDGGGGNQPQHF | TGTGCCAGCAGCTTAGACGGTGGAGGGGGCAATCAGCCCCAGCATTTT
- | TRBJ2-1 | - | TRBV7-2 | CASSLVRSPYNEQFF | TGTGCCAGCAGCTTAGTCCGATCGCCCTACAATGAGCAGTTCTTC
- | TRBJ1-3 | - | TRBV7-2 | CASSGVYSGNTIYF | TGTGCCAGCAGCGGAGTTTACTCTGGAAACACCATATATTTT
- | TRBJ1-1 | - | TRBV28 | CASSLKLNTEAFF | TGTGCCAGCAGTTTAAAGTTGAACACTGAAGCTTTCTTT
few | TRBJ2-1 | TRBD2 | TRBV11-2 | CASSHSTSGRAEQFF | TGTGCCAGCAGCCACAGCACTAGCGGGAGGGCTGAGCAGTTCTTC
- | TRBJ1-1 | TRBD1 | TRBV11-2 | CASSYEPGQGNTEAFF | TGTGCCAGCAGCTACGAACCGGGACAGGGAAATACTGAAGCTTTCTTT
few | TRBJ1-1 | - | TRBV5-4 | CASSHPSFWGTEAFF | TGTGCCAGCAGCCACCCTTCATTCTGGGGCACTGAAGCTTTCTTT
- | TRBJ1-1 | - | TRBV6-5 | CASSPPGRNTEAFF | TGTGCCAGCAGCCCCCCGGGACGGAACACTGAAGCTTTCTTT
- | TRBJ2-1 | TRBD2 | TRBV2 | CASSPRLAGGGNEQFF | TGTGCCAGCAGTCCCCGCCTAGCGGGAGGGGGCAATGAGCAGTTCTTC
- | TRBJ2-7 | - | TRBV6-5 | CASRVTSKNEQYF | TGTGCCAGCAGGGTGACTAGTAAAAACGAGCAGTACTTC
- | TRBJ2-5 | - | TRBV19 | CEQGQETQYF | TGTGAACAGGGTCAAGAGACCCAGTACTTC
- | TRBJ2-2 | - | TRBV4-1 | CASSQSGGYGELFF | TGCGCCAGCAGCCAAAGTGGAGGGTACGGGGAGCTGTTTTTT
- | TRBJ2-7 | - | TRBV12-2 | CASRPQRGRGVTAYEQYF | TGTGCAAGTCGCCCGCAGCGGGGTAGGGGGGTTACCGCCTACGAGCAGTACTTC
- | TRBJ2-7 | TRBD2 | TRBV6-6 | CASSYRSGRVTYEQYF | TGTGCCAGCAGTTACAGGAGCGGGAGAGTTACCTACGAGCAGTACTTC
- | TRBJ2-2 | TRBD1 | TRBV4-3 | CASSRGQGPYTGELFF | TGCGCCAGCAGCCGCGGACAGGGGCCCTACACCGGGGAGCTGTTTTTT
few | TRBJ1-2 | - | TRBV6-5 | CASSYSKGYGYTF | TGTGCCAGCAGTTACTCGAAGGGTTATGGCTACACCTTC
- | TRBJ2-1 | TRBD2 | TRBV15 | CATSRGIAGNEQFF | TGTGCCACCAGCAGAGGAATAGCGGGCAATGAGCAGTTCTTC
- | TRBJ2-1 | - | TRBV9 | CASSAPTGNSYNEQFF | TGTGCCAGCAGCGCGCCGACAGGAAACTCCTACAATGAGCAGTTCTTC
- | TRBJ2-6 | - | TRBV6-5 | CASSSNSGANVLTF | TGTGCCAGCAGTTCGAACTCTGGGGCCAACGTCCTGACTTTC
- | TRBJ2-7 | - | TRBV6-9 | CASSSVKGVLRKQYF | TGTGCCAGCAGTTCCGTCAAGGGCGTACTGAGGAAGCAGTACTTC
- | TRBJ2-7 | - | TRBV7-2 | CASSHPGQGGEQYF | TGTGCCAGCAGCCACCCCGGGCAGGGCGGCGAGCAGTACTTC
- | TRBJ1-2 | - | TRBV18 | CASGGQQAAGYTF | TGTGCCAGCGGGGGGCAGCAGGCCGCTGGCTACACCTTC
- | TRBJ2-1 | - | TRBV6-5 | CASTPGHYNEQFF | TGTGCCAGCACCCCGGGCCACTACAATGAGCAGTTCTTC
- | TRBJ2-5 | - | TRBV6-6 | CASSYREVRETQYF | TGTGCCAGCAGTTACAGGGAGGTTCGAGAGACCCAGTACTTC
- | TRBJ2-4 | TRBD2 | TRBV6-1 | CATGGEVNIQYF | TGTGCCACCGGGGGGGAGGTAAACATTCAGTACTTC